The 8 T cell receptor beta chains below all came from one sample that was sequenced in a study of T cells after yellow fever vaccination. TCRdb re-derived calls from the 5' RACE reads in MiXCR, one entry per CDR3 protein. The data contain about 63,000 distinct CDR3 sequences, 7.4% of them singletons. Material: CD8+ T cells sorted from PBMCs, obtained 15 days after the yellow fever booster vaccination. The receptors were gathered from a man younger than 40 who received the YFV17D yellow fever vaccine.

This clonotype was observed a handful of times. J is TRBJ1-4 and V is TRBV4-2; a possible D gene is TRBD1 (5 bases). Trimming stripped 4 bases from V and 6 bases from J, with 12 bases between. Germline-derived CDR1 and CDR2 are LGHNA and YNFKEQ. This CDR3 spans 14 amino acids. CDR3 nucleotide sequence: TGTGCCAGCAGCCCCCCGGGACCCTATGAAAAACTGTTTTTT. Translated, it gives CASSPPGPYEKLFF.

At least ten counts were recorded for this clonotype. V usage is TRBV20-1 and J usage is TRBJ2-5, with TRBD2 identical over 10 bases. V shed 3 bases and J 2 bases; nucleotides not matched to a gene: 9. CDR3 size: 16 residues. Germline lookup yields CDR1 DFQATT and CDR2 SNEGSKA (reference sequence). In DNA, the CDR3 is TGCAGTGCTAGGAGCCTAGCGGGAGTTCCTCAAGAGACCCAGTACTTC. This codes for CSARSLAGVPQETQYF.

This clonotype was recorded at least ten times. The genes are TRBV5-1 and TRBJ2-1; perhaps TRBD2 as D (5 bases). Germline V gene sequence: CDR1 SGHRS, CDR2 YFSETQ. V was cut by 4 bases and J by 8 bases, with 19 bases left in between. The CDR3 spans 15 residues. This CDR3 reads CASSPLGGDSDEQFF. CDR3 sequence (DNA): TGCGCCAGCAGCCCGCTTGGTGGGGATAGCGATGAGCAGTTCTTC.

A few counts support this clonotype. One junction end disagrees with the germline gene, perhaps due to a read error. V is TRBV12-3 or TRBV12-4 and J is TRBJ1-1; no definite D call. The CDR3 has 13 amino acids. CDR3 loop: CASGLQVEGEAFF. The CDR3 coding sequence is TGTGCCAGCGGTTTGCAGGTTGAGGGTGAAGCTTTCTTT.

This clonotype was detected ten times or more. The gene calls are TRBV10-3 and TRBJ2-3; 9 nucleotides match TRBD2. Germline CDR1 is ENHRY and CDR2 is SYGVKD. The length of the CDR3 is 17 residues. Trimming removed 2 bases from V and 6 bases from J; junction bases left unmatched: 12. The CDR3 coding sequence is TGTGCCATCAGTGAGGGTCTAGCGGGACGCGTCATGGATACGCAGTATTTT. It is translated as CAISEGLAGRVMDTQYF.

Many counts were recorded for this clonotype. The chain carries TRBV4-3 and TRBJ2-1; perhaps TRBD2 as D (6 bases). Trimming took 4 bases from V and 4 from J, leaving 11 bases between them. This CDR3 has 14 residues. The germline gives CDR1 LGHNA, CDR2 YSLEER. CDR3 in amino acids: CASSRTGLYNEQFF. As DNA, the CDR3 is TGCGCCAGCAGCCGAACGGGACTGTACAATGAGCAGTTCTTC.

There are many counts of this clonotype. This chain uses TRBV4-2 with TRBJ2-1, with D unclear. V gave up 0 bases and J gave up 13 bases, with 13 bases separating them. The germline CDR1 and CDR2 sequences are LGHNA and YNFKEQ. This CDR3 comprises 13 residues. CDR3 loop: CASSQDTLVGQFF. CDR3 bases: TGTGCCAGCAGCCAAGATACGCTAGTTGGACAGTTCTTC.

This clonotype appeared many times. For the CDR3, the DNA is TGCAGCGTTGAAGTACCTAACAGGGGGCTGTTCTACGAGCAGTACTTC. Translating it yields CSVEVPNRGLFYEQYF. The chain has TRBV29-1 and TRBJ2-7, with TRBD1 matching 9 bases. The CDR3 sequence is 16 residues long. The ends lost 1 base at V and 3 bases at J; junction bases unmatched: 10. The V gene's germline CDR1 is SQVTM and CDR2 ANQGSEA.